The rows below give T cell receptor beta chains drawn from one sample of a study of shared clonotypes between healthy human individuals. Clones were sequenced by immunoSEQ multiplex PCR, and TCRdb holds only the in-frame ones, with some missing. The sample yields 200,000 to 250,000 clones, 60% to 70% seen once. The source material was memory CD4+ T cells sorted from blood. Receptor source: a man aged 25 to 40 in good health. Both conserved end residues are part of each CDR3. A D gene is named only where the DNA matches it firmly. A clone size is listed for some rows: how often the clone was seen (once, few, many), or a class if it is expanded.

.	.	TRBV13	TRBJ2-2	TGTGCCAGCAGCGCGGGGAACACCGGGGAGCTGTTTTTT	CASSAGNTGELFF
TRBD2	.	TRBV9	TRBJ2-1	TGTGCCAGCAATAGAGCGGGAGGGACTCACAATGAGCAGTTCTTC	CASNRAGGTHNEQFF
TRBD2	few	TRBV9	TRBJ2-5	TGTGCCAGCAGCGTTTCTAGCGGCCAAGAGACCCAGTACTTC	CASSVSSGQETQYF
.	.	TRBV14	TRBJ1-3	TGTGCCAGCAGCAAAGTGACAGCGAACTCTGGAAACACCATATATTTT	CASSKVTANSGNTIYF
.	few	TRBV28	TRBJ1-5	TGTGCCAGCAGAGCATCAGGAGACCAGCCCCAGCATTTT	CASRASGDQPQHF
.	.	TRBV8-2	TRBJ2-6	TGTGGCAGGCGAGAAATAACACAAAGTCGGGCCAACGTCCTGACTTTC	CGRREITQSRANVLTF
.	.	TRBV4-1	TRBJ1-2	TGCGCCAGCAGCCAAGTGGGGAGGGCTGACTATGGCTACACCTTC	CASSQVGRADYGYTF
.	.	TRBV27	TRBJ1-4	TGTGCCAGCAGTACCAGAGGGTCAACTAATGAAAAACTGTTTTTT	CASSTRGSTNEKLFF
.	once	TRBV28	TRBJ2-6	TGTGCCAGCAGTGGGACGGGGGTAGGCTCTGGGGCCAACGTCCTGACTTTC	CASSGTGVGSGANVLTF
.	.	TRBV10-3	TRBJ2-7	TGTGCCATCAGGCAAGAGTACGAGCAGTACTTC	CAIRQEYEQYF
.	.	TRBV15	TRBJ2-3	TGTGCCACCAGCGGAACTCTAGCGTGGGGGACAGATACGCAGTATTTT	CATSGTLAWGTDTQYF
.	.	TRBV21-1	TRBJ2-5	TGTGCCAGCAGCAAAGAACGAAGTCTAGCGGCTGATGAGGGGACCCAGTACTTC	CASSKERSLAADEGTQYF
.	.	TRBV11-2	TRBJ2-1	TGTGCCAGCAGCGAGGGGGGGTGGTCCTACAATGAGCAGTTCTTC	CASSEGGWSYNEQFF
.	.	TRBV11-2	TRBJ2-7	TGTGCCAGCAGCGTTAGGGAGTCCTACGAGCAGTACTTC	CASSVRESYEQYF
TRBD1	.	TRBV2	TRBJ1-2	TGTGCCAGCAGGGACAGGGCCACTAACTATGGCTACACCTTC	CASRDRATNYGYTF
.	.	TRBV29-1	TRBJ2-5	TGCAGCGTTGCCCGCCGCACTAGCCCGGAGGAGACCCAGTACTTC	CSVARRTSPEETQYF
TRBD2	.	TRBV2	TRBJ2-1	TGTGCCAGCAGTGGAGCGGGGCTATCCTACAATGAGCAGTTCTTC	CASSGAGLSYNEQFF
.	.	TRBV11-2	TRBJ1-1	TGTGCCAGCAGCTTAGCTTGGAACGGGGGTAATACTGAAGCTTTCTTT	CASSLAWNGGNTEAFF
.	many	TRBV30	TRBJ1-2	TGTGCCTGGAGTCCTCAGTATGGCTACACCTTC	CAWSPQYGYTF
TRBD2	.	TRBV5-1	TRBJ2-2	TGCGCCAGCAGCTTGGGGACTAGCCTAAACACCGGGGAGCTGTTTTTT	CASSLGTSLNTGELFF
TRBD2	few	TRBV2	TRBJ2-3	TGTGCCAGCAGTGACTTGAAGCGGGGGCCCACAGATACGCAGTATTTT	CASSDLKRGPTDTQYF
TRBD1	few	TRBV6-1	TRBJ2-2	TGTGCCAGCAGTGGGAGTGTTAGACAGGGTGGAGACACCGGGGAGCTGTTTTTT	CASSGSVRQGGDTGELFF
.	.	TRBV29-1	TRBJ2-3	TGCAGCGTTGATGGGTGGGGCGGTGGGATTGGCACAGATACGCAGTATTTT	CSVDGWGGGIGTDTQYF
TRBD2	few	TRBV5-8	TRBJ2-1	TGTGCCAGCAGCTTGGTTGTGAGACTAGCGGGAGCCGGTGAGCAGTTCTTC	CASSLVVRLAGAGEQFF
.	.	TRBV7-9	TRBJ2-1	TGTGCCAGCAGCTTAAACATGAATGAGCAGTTCTTC	CASSLNMNEQFF
TRBD1	many	TRBV6-6	TRBJ1-1	TGTGCCAGCAGTAGACAGGGGGCCTTGAACACTGAAGCTTTCTTT	CASSRQGALNTEAFF
TRBD2	few	TRBV2	TRBJ2-7	TGTGCCAAGCAACTAGCGAACTACGAGCAGTACTTC	CAKQLANYEQYF
TRBD2	few	TRBV2	TRBJ2-7	TGTGCCAGCACACTAGAGGCTAGCGGCTCCTACGAGCAGTACTTC	CASTLEASGSYEQYF